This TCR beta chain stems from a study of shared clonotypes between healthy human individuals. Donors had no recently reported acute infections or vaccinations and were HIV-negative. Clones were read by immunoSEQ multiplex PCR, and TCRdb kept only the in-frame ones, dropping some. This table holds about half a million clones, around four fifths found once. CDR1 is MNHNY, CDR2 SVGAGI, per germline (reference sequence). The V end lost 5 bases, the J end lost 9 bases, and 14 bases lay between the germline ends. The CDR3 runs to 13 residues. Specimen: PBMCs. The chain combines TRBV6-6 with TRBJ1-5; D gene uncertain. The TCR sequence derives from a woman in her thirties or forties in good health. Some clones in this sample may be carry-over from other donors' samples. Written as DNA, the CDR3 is TGTGCCAGCAGTAAAGATCATTTTCGGCCCCAGCATTTT. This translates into CASSKDHFRPQHF.